A selection of T cell receptor beta chains follows, all from one sample in a study of control samples from healthy donors and cancer patients. Repertoires were generated with immunoSEQ multiplex PCR, while TCRdb's copy carries only in-frame clones and drops some. This sample contains roughly 190,000 clones. Sequenced input: blood. Receptors originate from a woman in her thirties in good health. The CDR3 runs from the conserved cysteine through the conserved F or W. Each record gives: J gene, V gene, D gene, CDR3 protein, CDR3 DNA. A D gene is named only where the DNA matches it firmly.

j_call: TRBJ1-5
v_call: TRBV24-1
d_call: NA
cdr3_aa: CATSARNNQPQHF
cdr3_nt: TGTGCCACCAGTGCCCGGAACAATCAGCCCCAGCATTTT

j_call: TRBJ1-1
v_call: TRBV12-3/TRBV12-4
d_call: NA
cdr3_aa: CASSLGLQREAFF
cdr3_nt: TGTGCCAGCAGTTTAGGTTTGCAGCGTGAAGCTTTCTTT

j_call: TRBJ1-4
v_call: TRBV28
d_call: TRBD1
cdr3_aa: CASSSGQGEKLFF
cdr3_nt: TGTGCCAGCAGTTCTGGACAGGGAGAAAAACTGTTTTTT

j_call: TRBJ2-7
v_call: TRBV9
d_call: NA
cdr3_aa: CASSVGRGRRSYEQYF
cdr3_nt: TGTGCCAGCAGCGTAGGTAGGGGCAGACGCTCCTACGAGCAGTACTTC

j_call: TRBJ1-4
v_call: TRBV29-1
d_call: NA
cdr3_aa: CSVEGGTTNEKLFF
cdr3_nt: TGCAGCGTTGAAGGGGGGACAACTAATGAAAAACTGTTTTTT

j_call: TRBJ2-3
v_call: TRBV5-1
d_call: TRBD2
cdr3_aa: CASSRGLAGGTDTQYF
cdr3_nt: TGCGCCAGCAGCCGGGGACTAGCGGGGGGCACAGATACGCAGTATTTT

j_call: TRBJ1-2
v_call: TRBV15
d_call: NA
cdr3_aa: CATSSGYGTGRYGYTF
cdr3_nt: TGTGCCACCAGCAGCGGTTACGGGACGGGGCGTTATGGCTACACCTTC

j_call: TRBJ1-2
v_call: TRBV7-9
d_call: NA
cdr3_aa: CASSRGQVDTSLF
cdr3_nt: TGTGCCAGCAGCCGGGGGCAGGTTGACACCTCACTCTTC

j_call: TRBJ2-5
v_call: TRBV29-1
d_call: TRBD1
cdr3_aa: CSVGTGWETQYF
cdr3_nt: TGCAGCGTGGGGACAGGCTGGGAGACCCAGTACTTC

j_call: TRBJ1-4
v_call: TRBV28
d_call: TRBD1
cdr3_aa: CASSSQGSGGEKLFF
cdr3_nt: TGTGCCAGCAGTTCACAGGGGTCCGGTGGTGAAAAACTGTTTTTT

j_call: TRBJ1-6
v_call: TRBV11-2
d_call: NA
cdr3_aa: CASSLYRPTPGNSPLHF
cdr3_nt: TGTGCCAGCAGCTTATATCGGCCGACGCCTGGGAATTCACCCCTCCACTTT

j_call: TRBJ2-1
v_call: TRBV7-2
d_call: NA
cdr3_aa: CASSLVTSSYNEQFF
cdr3_nt: TGTGCCAGCAGCTTAGTGACGAGCTCCTACAATGAGCAGTTCTTC

j_call: TRBJ1-2
v_call: TRBV6-2/TRBV6-3
d_call: TRBD1
cdr3_aa: CASSRPGQLLRGYTF
cdr3_nt: TGTGCCAGCAGTCGCCCGGGACAGTTACTTCGAGGCTACACCTTC